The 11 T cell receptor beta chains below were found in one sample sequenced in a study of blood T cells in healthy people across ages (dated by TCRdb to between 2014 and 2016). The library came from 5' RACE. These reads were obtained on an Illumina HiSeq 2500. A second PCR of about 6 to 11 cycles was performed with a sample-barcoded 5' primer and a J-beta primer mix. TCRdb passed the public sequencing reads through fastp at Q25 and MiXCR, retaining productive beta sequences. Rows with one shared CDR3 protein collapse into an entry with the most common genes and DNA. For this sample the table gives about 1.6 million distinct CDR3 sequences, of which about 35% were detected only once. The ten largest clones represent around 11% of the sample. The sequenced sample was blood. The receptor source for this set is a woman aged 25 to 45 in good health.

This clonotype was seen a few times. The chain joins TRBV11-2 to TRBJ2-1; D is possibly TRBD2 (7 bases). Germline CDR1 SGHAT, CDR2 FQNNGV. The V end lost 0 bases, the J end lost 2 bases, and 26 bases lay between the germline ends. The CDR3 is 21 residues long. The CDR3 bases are TGTGCCAGCAGCTTAGACCTCCCCATTAGGCGGGGGCCGTTAGCCTACAATGAGCAGTTCTTC. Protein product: CASSLDLPIRRGPLAYNEQFF. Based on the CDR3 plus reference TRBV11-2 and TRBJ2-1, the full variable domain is EAGVAQSPRYKIIEKRQSVAFWCNPISGHATLYWYQQILGQGPKLLIQFQNNGVVDDSQLPKDRFSAERLKGVDSTLKIQPAKLEDSAVYLCASSLDLPIRRGPLAYNEQFFGPGTRLTVL.

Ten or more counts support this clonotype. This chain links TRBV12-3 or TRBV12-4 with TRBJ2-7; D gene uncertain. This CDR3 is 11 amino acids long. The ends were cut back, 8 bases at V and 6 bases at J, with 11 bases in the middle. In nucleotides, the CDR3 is TGTGCCAGCTCAAGGGTAGGCGAGCAGTACTTC. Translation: CASSRVGEQYF.

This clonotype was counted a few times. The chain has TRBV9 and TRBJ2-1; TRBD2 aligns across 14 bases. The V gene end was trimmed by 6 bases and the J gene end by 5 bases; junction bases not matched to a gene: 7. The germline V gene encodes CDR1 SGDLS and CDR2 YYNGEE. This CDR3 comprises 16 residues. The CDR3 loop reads CASNPGLAGANNEQFF. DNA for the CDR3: TGTGCCAGCAACCCGGGACTAGCGGGGGCCAACAATGAGCAGTTCTTC.

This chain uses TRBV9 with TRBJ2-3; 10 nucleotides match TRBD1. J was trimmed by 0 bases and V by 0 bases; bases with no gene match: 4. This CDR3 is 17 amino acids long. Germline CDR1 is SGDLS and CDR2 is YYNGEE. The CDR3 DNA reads TGTGCCAGCAGCGTAGCCCCGGGACAGGGGAGCACAGATACGCAGTATTTT. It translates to CASSVAPGQGSTDTQYF.

The CDR3 coding sequence is TGTGCCACCAGTGACCCCGGCAGCGCCGAAGCTTTCTTT. Protein sequence: CATSDPGSAEAFF. The chain is built from TRBV24-1 and TRBJ1-1; D is unclear. V was shortened by 4 bases and J by 8 bases, with 13 bases between the two germline ends. Looked up from germline, CDR1 is KGHDR and CDR2 is SFDVKD. The CDR3 covers 13 residues.

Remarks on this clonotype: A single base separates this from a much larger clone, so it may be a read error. CDR3 in DNA: TGTGCCTGCAGCTATTATACATCTAGCGGGAGGGCCGTTGAGCAGTTCTTC. Amino acids: CACSYYTSSGRAVEQFF. The chain uses TRBV7-9 and TRBJ2-1; 12 positions agree with TRBD2. The V gene's germline CDR1 is SEHNR and CDR2 FQNEAQ (reference sequence). The CDR3 length is 17 residues. The full variable domain, rest sourced from reference TRBV7-9 and TRBJ2-1, is DTGVSQNPRHKITKRGQNVTFRCDPISEHNRLYWYRQTLGQGPEFLTYFQNEAQLEKSRLLSDRFSAERPKGSFSTLEIQRTEQGDSAMYLCACSYYTSSGRAVEQFFGPGTRLTVL.

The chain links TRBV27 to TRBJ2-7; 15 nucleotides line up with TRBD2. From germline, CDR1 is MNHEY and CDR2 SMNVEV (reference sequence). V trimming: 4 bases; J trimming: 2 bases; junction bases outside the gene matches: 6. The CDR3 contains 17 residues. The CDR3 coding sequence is TGTGCCAGCAGTTCGGGGGGACTAGCGGGAGGACCCTACGAGCAGTACTTC. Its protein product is CASSSGGLAGGPYEQYF.

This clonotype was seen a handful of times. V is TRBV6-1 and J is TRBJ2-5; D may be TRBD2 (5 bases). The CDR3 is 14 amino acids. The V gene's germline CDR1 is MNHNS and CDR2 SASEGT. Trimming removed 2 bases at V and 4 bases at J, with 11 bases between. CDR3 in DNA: TGTGCCAGCAGTGAACGCGGAGGCCGAGAGACCCAGTACTTC. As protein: CASSERGGRETQYF.

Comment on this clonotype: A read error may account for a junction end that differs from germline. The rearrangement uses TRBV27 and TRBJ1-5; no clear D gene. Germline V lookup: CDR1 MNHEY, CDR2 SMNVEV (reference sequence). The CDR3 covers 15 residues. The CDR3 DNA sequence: TGTGCCGGCAGCGACCTTGGAGTCTGCAATCAGCCCCAGCATTTT. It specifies CAGSDLGVCNQPQHF.

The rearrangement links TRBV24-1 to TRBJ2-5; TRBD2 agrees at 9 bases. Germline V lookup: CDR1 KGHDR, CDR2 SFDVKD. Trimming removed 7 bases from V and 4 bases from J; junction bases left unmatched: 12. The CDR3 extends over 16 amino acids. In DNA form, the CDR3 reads TGTGCCACCAGCAGCGGGAGGACCTTGTCTGGAGAGACCCAGTACTTC. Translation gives CATSSGRTLSGETQYF.

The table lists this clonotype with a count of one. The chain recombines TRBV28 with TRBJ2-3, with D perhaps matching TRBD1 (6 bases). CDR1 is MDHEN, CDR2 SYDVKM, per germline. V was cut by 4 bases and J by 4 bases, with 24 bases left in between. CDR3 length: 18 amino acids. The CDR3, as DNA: TGTGCCAGCAGTTCCACGGACAGACTTCCACTGAGGGCAGATACGCAGTATTTT. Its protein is CASSSTDRLPLRADTQYF.